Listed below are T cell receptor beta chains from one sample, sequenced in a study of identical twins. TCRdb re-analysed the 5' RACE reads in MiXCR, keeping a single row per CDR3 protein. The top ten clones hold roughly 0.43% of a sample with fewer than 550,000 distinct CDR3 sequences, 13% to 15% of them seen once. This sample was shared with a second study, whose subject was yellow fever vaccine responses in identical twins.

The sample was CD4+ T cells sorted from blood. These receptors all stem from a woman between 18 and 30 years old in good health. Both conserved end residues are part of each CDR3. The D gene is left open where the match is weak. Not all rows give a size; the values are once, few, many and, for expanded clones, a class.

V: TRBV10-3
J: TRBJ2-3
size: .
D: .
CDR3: CAIRTRGSTDTQYF
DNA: TGTGCCATCAGGACACGGGGATCCACAGATACGCAGTATTTT

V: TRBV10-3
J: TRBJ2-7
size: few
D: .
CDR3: CAISEAGVTYEQYF
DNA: TGTGCCATCAGTGAGGCTGGTGTAACCTACGAGCAGTACTTC

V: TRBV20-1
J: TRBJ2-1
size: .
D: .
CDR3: CSALELQSSYNEQFF
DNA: TGCAGTGCTCTAGAACTACAAAGCTCCTACAATGAGCAGTTCTTC

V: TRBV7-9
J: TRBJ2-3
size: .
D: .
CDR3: CASSYRLPRTDTQYF
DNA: TGTGCCAGCAGCTACCGACTGCCACGCACAGATACGCAGTATTTT

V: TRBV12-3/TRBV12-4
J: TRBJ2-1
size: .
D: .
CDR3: CASSLSGTGNEQFF
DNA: TGTGCCAGCAGTTTATCGGGAACGGGTAATGAGCAGTTCTTC

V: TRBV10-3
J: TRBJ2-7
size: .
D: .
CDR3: CAISERGRSSYEQYF
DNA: TGTGCCATCAGTGAGAGGGGAAGAAGCTCCTACGAGCAGTACTTC

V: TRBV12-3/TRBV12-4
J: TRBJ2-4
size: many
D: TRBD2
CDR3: CASTPDGGVNIQYF
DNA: TGTGCCAGCACCCCCGATGGGGGGGTAAACATTCAGTACTTC

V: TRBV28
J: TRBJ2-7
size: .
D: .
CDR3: CASSFTGSLSYEQYF
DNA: TGTGCCAGCAGTTTCACAGGGTCCCTCTCCTACGAGCAGTACTTC

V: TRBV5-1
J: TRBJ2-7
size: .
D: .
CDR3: CASSLGGQLTYEQYF
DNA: TGCGCCAGCAGCTTGGGAGGACAGCTGACCTACGAGCAGTACTTC

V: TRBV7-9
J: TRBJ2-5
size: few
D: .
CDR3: CASSLKRTGEGETQYF
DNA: TGTGCCAGCAGCTTAAAACGCACGGGGGAAGGGGAGACCCAGTACTTC

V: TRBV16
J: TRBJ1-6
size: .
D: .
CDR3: CASSQQMGSNSPLHF
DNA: TGTGCCAGCAGCCAACAAATGGGTAGTAATTCACCCCTCCACTTT

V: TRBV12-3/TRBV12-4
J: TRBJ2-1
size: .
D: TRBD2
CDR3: CASSLVLAGGVEQFF
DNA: TGTGCCAGCAGTTTAGTCCTAGCGGGGGGTGTAGAGCAGTTCTTC

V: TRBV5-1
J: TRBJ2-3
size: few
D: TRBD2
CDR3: CASSPASGGPDTQYF
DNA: TGCGCCAGCAGCCCCGCTAGCGGGGGACCAGATACGCAGTATTTT

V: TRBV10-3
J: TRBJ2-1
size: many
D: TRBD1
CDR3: CAISRDRDEQFF
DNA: TGTGCCATCAGCCGCGACAGGGATGAGCAGTTCTTC

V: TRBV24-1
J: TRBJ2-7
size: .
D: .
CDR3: CATSGSTYEQYF
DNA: TGTGCCACCAGTGGTAGTACCTACGAGCAGTACTTC

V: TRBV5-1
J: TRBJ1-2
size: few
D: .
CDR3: CASSRPGPNYGYTF
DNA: TGCGCCAGCAGTCGTCCAGGCCCTAACTATGGCTACACCTTC

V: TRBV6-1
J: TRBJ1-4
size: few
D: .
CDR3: CASSPGHHSNEKLFF
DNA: TGTGCCAGCAGTCCGGGACACCATAGCAATGAAAAACTGTTTTTT

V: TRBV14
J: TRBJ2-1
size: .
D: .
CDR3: CASSQAAGQAHNEQFF
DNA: TGTGCCAGCAGCCAAGCTGCGGGGCAGGCACACAATGAGCAGTTCTTC

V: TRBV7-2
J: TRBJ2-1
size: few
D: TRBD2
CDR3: CASSLASSGVNEQFF
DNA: TGTGCCAGCAGCTTGGCGAGTAGCGGGGTCAATGAGCAGTTCTTC

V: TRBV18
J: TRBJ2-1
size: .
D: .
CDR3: CASSDSHHSYNEQFF
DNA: TGTGCCAGCTCAGACAGCCACCACTCCTACAATGAGCAGTTCTTC

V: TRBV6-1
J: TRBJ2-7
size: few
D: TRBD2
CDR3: CASSAPTSGRGYEQYF
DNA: TGTGCCAGCAGTGCACCGACTAGCGGGAGAGGGTACGAGCAGTACTTC

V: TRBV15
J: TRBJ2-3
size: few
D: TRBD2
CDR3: CATSRSPLAGNTDTQYF
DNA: TGTGCCACCAGCAGATCACCTCTAGCGGGAAACACAGATACGCAGTATTTT